The present T cell receptor beta chain was sequenced within a study of shared clonotypes between healthy human individuals. Study findings and constraints: Across a handful of donors, naive CD4 shared around 5%, naive CD8 3% to 3.5%, memory CD4 more than 2%, memory CD8 0.4% to 0.5%.

DNA at around 200 ng, 25,000 to 35,000 T cell genomes, went into sorted-subset replicate PCRs. The repertoire was sequenced with immunoSEQ multiplex PCR; TCRdb's copy has only in-frame clones and lacks some. This table holds roughly 2,000,000 clones, about 95% found once. This clone has just one count. Antigen: not known. CD45RO-negative, CCR7-positively selected cells formed the naive CD8 fraction, excluding terminally differentiated effector memory CD45RA+ cells. The source material was naive CD8+ T cells sorted from blood. This TCR came from a young man in good health.

CDR3 nucleotides: TGTGCCAGCAGCGTAGTAAGGGACACCACCGGCACAGATACGCAGTATTTT. This encodes CASSVVRDTTGTDTQYF. The chain is built from TRBV9 and TRBJ2-3; TRBD1 is a possible D gene (6 bases). Trimming took off 0 bases at V and 1 base at J, with 15 bases between the two ends. The CDR3 consists of 17 residues. Per the germline V gene, CDR1 is SGDLS and CDR2 is YYNGEE.